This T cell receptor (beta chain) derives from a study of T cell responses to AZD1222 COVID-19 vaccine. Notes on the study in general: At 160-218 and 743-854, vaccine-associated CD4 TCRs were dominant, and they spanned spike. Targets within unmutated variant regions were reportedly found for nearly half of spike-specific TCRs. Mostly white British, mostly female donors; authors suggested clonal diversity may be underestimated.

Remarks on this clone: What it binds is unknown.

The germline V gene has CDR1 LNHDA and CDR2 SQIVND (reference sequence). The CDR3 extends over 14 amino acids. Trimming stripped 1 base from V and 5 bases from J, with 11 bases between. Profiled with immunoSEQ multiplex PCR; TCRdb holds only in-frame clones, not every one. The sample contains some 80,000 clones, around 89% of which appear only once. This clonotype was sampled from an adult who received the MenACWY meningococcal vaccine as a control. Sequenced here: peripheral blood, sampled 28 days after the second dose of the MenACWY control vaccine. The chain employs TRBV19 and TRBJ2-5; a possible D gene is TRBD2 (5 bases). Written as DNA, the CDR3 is TGTGCCAGTAGTATAGCCGGGGTTGGGGAGACCCAGTACTTC. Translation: CASSIAGVGETQYF.